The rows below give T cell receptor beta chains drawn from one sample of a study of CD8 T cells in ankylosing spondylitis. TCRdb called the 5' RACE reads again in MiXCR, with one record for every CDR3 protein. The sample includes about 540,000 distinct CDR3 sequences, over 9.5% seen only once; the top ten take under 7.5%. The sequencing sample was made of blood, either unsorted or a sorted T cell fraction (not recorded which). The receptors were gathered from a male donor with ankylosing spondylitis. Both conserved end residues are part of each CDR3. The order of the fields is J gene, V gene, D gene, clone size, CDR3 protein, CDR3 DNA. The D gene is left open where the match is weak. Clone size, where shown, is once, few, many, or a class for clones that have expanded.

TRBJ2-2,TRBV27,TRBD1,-,CASSLGQVVNTGELFF,TGTGCCAGCAGTTTGGGACAGGTCGTGAACACCGGGGAGCTGTTTTTT
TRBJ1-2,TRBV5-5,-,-,CASGFGLNYGYTF,TGTGCCAGCGGCTTTGGGCTTAACTATGGCTACACCTTC
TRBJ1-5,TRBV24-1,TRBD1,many,CATSDPGQANQPQHF,TGTGCCACCAGTGATCCGGGACAGGCTAATCAGCCCCAGCATTTT
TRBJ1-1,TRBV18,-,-,CASSPPRPTEAFF,TGTGCCAGCTCACCCCCGCGGCCCACTGAAGCTTTCTTT
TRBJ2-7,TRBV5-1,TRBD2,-,CASRRFREGAYEQYF,TGCGCCAGCAGACGCTTTCGGGAGGGCGCCTACGAGCAGTACTTC
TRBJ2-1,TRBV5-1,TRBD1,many,CASIRDRGSRNEQFF,TGCGCCAGCATTCGAGACAGGGGGTCGAGGAATGAGCAGTTCTTC
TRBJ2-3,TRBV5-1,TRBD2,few,CASSLETSGRGRADTQYF,TGCGCCAGCAGCTTGGAGACTAGCGGGAGAGGTAGGGCAGATACGCAGTATTTT
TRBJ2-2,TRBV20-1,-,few,CSAQGHSWDGELFF,TGCAGTGCCCAGGGACACTCCTGGGACGGGGAGCTGTTTTTT
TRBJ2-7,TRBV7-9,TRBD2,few,CASSLTIAGTYEQYF,TGTGCCAGCAGCTTAACTATAGCGGGAACCTACGAGCAGTACTTC
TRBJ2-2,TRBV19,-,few,CASSPRGPPHTGELFF,TGTGCCAGTAGTCCAAGGGGCCCTCCCCACACCGGGGAGCTGTTTTTT
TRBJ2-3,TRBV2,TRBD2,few,CASSEDGRADTQYF,TGTGCCAGCAGTGAAGACGGGAGGGCAGATACGCAGTATTTT
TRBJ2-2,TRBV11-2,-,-,CASSLQHGGELFF,TGTGCCAGCAGCTTACAGCACGGCGGGGAGCTGTTTTTT
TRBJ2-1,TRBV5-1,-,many,CASLNLVGNEQFF,TGCGCCAGCCTAAATTTGGTGGGCAATGAGCAGTTCTTC
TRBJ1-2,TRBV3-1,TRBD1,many,CASSQEFGAGRGLGGYTF,TGTGCCAGCAGCCAAGAATTCGGCGCGGGCAGGGGGCTTGGTGGCTACACCTTC
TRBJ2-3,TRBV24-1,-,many,CATSGPTWLEDTQYF,TGTGCCACCAGTGGCCCGACTTGGCTAGAAGATACGCAGTATTTT
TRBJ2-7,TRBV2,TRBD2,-,CASSLAGGVPYEQYF,TGTGCCAGCAGCTTAGCGGGAGGGGTTCCCTACGAGCAGTACTTC
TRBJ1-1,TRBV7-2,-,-,CASSRQQNTEAFF,TGTGCCAGCAGCCGACAGCAGAACACTGAAGCTTTCTTT
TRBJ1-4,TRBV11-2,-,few,CASSFYSSTNEKLFF,TGTGCCAGCAGCTTCTACAGTTCAACTAATGAAAAACTGTTTTTT
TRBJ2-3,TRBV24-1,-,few,CATRSGTAPGTQYF,TGTGCCACCAGGTCCGGGACGGCTCCGGGTACGCAGTATTTT
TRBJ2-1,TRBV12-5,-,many,CASGRGWGVDRLSYNEQFF,TGTGCTAGTGGTCGGGGCTGGGGGGTGGATCGTCTCTCCTACAATGAGCAGTTCTTC
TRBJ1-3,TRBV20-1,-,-,CSARGGQFSGNTIYF,TGCAGTGCTAGAGGGGGTCAATTCTCTGGAAACACCATATATTTT
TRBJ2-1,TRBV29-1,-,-,CSVGLESSYNEQFF,TGCAGCGTTGGTCTAGAAAGCTCCTACAATGAGCAGTTCTTC